Given below is one T cell receptor (beta chain) in context. Antigen: not known. This specimen belongs to a study of blood T cells in healthy people across ages. Background on the study: Per every two T cells, about one barcoded beta molecule was captured by template switching.

Broader study findings: One million T cells yielded diversity estimates that were considered underestimates.

A second PCR, run for roughly 7 to 11 cycles, used a sample-barcoded 5' primer plus a J-beta primer mix. TCRdb used MiXCR to reprocess the 5' RACE reads, holding one entry per CDR3 protein. The sample consists of about 1.4 million distinct CDR3 sequences, around 59% of them appearing once. The clonotype originates from a man aged 18 to 35 in good health. Material: blood.

The CDR3, as DNA: TGCAGTGCTAGGCCGGGACTAGACCTCCCCGAGCAGTACTTC. It encodes CSARPGLDLPEQYF. This chain links TRBV20-1 with TRBJ2-7; TRBD2 aligns across 8 bases. The ends lost 3 bases at V and 6 bases at J; junction bases unmatched: 10. CDR1 is DFQATT and CDR2 is SNEGSKA in the germline V gene (reference sequence). There are 14 residues in the CDR3.